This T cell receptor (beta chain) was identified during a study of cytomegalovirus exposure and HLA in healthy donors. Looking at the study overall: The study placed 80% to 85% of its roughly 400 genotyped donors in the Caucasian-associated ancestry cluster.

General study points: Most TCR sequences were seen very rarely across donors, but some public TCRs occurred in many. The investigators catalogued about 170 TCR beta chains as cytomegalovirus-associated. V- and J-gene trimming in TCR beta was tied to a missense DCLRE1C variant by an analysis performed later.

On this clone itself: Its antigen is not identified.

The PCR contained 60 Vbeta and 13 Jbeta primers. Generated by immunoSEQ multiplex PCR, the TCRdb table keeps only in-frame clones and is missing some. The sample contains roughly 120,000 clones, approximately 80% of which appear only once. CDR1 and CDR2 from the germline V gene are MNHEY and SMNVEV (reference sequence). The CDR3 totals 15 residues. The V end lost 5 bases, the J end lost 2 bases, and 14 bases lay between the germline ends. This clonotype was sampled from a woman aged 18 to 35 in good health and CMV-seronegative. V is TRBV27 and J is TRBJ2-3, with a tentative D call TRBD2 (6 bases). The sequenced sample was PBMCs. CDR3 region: CASSGISGSTDTQYF. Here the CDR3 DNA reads TGTGCCAGCAGTGGCATTAGCGGTTCCACAGATACGCAGTATTTT.